The clone carrying this T cell receptor (beta chain) was seen at least ten times. Germline lookup yields CDR1 SNHLY and CDR2 FYNNEI. The CDR3 covers 17 residues. Trimming cost V 6 bases and J 6 bases; bases outside gene matches: 15. The record originates from a study of T cells in Graves' hyperthyroidism and ophthalmopathy. Used for diagnoses were clinical symptoms, serum thyroxine and TRAb, thyroid ultrasound and orbital computed tomography. RNA transcripts gave rise to amplified TCR beta CDR3 regions. First-round RT-PCR with HTBI primers amplified the TCR CDR3 region. TCRdb independently ran MiXCR on the multiplex PCR reads; one entry per CDR3 protein. Of about 130,000 distinct CDR3 sequences in the sample, roughly 23% were seen once.

The sample taken for sequencing was blood. V and J are TRBV2 and TRBJ2-3; 10 bases line up with TRBD2. The receptor was isolated from a woman aged 50 to 65 with Graves' hyperthyroidism that later progressed to Graves' ophthalmopathy. CDR3 nucleotide sequence: TGTGCCAGCAGGGTGGACAGACTCGATAGCGGGAGGGATACGCAGTATTTT. This sequence encodes CASRVDRLDSGRDTQYF.